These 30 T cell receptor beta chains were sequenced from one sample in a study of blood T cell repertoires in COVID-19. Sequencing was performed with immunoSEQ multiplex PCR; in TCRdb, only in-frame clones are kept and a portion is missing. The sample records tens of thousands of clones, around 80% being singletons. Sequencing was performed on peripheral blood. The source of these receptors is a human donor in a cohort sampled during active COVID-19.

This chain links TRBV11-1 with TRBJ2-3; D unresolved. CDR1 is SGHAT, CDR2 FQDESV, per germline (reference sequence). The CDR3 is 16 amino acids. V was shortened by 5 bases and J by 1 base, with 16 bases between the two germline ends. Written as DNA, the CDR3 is TGTGCCAGCAGCACCCGCGCTTTCCGGGGCACAGATACGCAGTATTTT. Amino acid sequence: CASSTRAFRGTDTQYF.

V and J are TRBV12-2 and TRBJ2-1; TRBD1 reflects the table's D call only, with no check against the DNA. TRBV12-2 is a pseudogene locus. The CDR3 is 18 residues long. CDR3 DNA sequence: TGTGCAAGTCGCTTAGCCGGGACATCTCCCTGCTCCTACAATGAGCAGTTCTTC. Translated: CASRLAGTSPCSYNEQFF.

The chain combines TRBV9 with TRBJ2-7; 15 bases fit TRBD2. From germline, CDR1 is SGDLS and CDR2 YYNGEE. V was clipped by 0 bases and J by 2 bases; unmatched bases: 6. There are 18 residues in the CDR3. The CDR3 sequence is CASSVGTSGRGLTYEQYF. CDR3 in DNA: TGTGCCAGCAGCGTAGGGACTAGCGGGAGGGGGCTAACCTACGAGCAGTACTTC.

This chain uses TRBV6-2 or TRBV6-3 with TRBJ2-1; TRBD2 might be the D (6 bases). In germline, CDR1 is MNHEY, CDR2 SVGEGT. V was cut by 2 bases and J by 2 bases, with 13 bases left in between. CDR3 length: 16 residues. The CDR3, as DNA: TGTGCCAGCAGTTACGTGGCGGGACGACCCTACAATGAGCAGTTCTTC. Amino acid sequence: CASSYVAGRPYNEQFF.

As DNA, the CDR3 is TGTGCCTGGGCCCGACAGGGAAACTATGGCTACACCTTC. The encoded protein is CAWARQGNYGYTF. The V and J genes are TRBV30 and TRBJ1-2; 7 positions agree with TRBD1. CDR3 size: 13 residues. Germline values: CDR1 GTSNPN, CDR2 SVGIG (reference sequence). The V segment lost 5 bases and the J segment 2 bases; nucleotides outside the gene matches: 5.

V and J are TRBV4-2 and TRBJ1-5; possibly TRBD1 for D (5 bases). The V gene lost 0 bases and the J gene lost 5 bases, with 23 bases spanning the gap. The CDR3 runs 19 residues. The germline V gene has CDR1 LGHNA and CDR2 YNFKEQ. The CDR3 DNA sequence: TGTGCCAGCAGCCAAGATAGGCAGGGATCACACTACCTAGATCAGCCCCAGCATTTT. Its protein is CASSQDRQGSHYLDQPQHF.

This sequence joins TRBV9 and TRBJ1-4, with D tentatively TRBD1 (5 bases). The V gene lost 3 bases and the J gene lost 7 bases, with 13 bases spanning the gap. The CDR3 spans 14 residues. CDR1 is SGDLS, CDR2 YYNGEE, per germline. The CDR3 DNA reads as TGTGCCAGCAGCGAGTCGGGGGATCGTGAAAAACTGTTTTTT. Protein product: CASSESGDREKLFF. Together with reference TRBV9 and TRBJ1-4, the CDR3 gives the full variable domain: DSGVTQTPKHLITATGQRVTLRCSPRSGDLSVYWYQQSLDQGLQFLIQYYNGEERAKGNILERFSAQQFPDLHSELNLSSLELGDSALYFCASSESGDREKLFFGSGTQLSVL.

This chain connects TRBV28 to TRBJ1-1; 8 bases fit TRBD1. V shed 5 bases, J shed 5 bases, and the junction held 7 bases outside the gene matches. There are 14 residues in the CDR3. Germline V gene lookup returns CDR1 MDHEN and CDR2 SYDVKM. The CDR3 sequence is CASSPRQGATEAFF. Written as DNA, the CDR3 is TGTGCCAGCAGTCCACGCCAGGGGGCGACTGAAGCTTTCTTT. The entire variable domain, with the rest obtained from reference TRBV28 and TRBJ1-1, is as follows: DVKVTQSSRYLVKRTGEKVFLECVQDMDHENMFWYRQDPGLGLRLIYFSYDVKMKEKGDIPEGYSVSREKKERFSLILESASTNQTSMYLCASSPRQGATEAFFGQGTRLTVV.

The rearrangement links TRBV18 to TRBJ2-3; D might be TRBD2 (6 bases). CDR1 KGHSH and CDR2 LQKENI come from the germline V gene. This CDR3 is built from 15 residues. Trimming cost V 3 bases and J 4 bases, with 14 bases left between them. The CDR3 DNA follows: TGTGCCAGCTCACCTGCGGGGCAGTCATCAGATACGCAGTATTTT. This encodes CASSPAGQSSDTQYF.

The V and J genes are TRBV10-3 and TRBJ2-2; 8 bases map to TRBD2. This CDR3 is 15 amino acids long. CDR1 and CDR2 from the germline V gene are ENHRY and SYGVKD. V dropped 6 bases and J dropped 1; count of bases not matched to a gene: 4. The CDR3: CAIRTSGGNTGELFF. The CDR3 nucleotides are TGTGCCATCAGAACTAGCGGAGGGAACACCGGGGAGCTGTTTTTT.

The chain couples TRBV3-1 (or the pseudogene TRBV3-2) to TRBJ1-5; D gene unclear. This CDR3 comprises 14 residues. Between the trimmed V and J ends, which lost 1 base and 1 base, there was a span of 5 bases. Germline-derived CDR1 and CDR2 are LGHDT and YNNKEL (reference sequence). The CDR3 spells CASSQGVSNQPQHF. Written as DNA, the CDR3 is TGTGCCAGCAGCCAAGGAGTGAGCAATCAGCCCCAGCATTTT.

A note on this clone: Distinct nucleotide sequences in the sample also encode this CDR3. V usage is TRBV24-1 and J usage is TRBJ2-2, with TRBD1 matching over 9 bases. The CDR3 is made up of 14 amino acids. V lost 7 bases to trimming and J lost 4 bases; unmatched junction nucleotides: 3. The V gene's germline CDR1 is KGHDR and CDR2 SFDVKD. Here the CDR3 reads CATRGQGATGELFF. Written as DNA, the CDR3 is TGTGCCACCAGGGGACAGGGTGCCACCGGGGAGCTGTTTTTT.

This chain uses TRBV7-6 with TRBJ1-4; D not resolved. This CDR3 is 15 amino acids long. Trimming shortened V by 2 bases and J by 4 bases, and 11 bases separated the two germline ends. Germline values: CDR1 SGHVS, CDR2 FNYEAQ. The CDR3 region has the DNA TGTGCCAGCAGCTTATGGTCGCAGAATAATGAAAAACTGTTTTTT. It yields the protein CASSLWSQNNEKLFF. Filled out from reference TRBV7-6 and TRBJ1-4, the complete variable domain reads GAGVSQSPRYKVTKRGQDVALRCDPISGHVSLYWYRQALGQGPEFLTYFNYEAQQDKSGLPNDRFSAERPEGSISTLTIQRTEQRDSAMYRCASSLWSQNNEKLFFGSGTQLSVL.

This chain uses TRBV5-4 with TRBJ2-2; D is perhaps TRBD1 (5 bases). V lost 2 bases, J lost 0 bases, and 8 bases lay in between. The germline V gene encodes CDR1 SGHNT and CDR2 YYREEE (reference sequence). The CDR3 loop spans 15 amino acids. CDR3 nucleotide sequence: TGTGCCAGCAGCTTAGACAGTACGAACACCGGGGAGCTGTTTTTT. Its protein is CASSLDSTNTGELFF.

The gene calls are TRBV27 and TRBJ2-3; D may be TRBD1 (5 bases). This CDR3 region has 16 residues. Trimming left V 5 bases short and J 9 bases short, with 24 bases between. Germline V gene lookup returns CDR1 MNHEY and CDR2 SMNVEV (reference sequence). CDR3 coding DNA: TGTGCCAGCAGTACCCCATCGTTAGGCCAAAGGGGAACGCAGTATTTT. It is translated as CASSTPSLGQRGTQYF.

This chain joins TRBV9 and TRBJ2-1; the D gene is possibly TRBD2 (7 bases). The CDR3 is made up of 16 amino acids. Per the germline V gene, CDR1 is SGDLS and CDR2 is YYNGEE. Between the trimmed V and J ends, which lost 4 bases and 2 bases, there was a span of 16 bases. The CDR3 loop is CASSSRRGAAYNEQFF. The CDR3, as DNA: TGTGCCAGCAGCTCTCGCCGGGGGGCGGCCTACAATGAGCAGTTCTTC.

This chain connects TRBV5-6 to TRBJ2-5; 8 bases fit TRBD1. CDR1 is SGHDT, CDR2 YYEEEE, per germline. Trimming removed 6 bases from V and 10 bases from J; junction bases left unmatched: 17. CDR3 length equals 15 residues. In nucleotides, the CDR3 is TGTGCCAGCACCTTTTGGGACAGGAATCCGGGGATCCAGTACTTC. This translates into CASTFWDRNPGIQYF.

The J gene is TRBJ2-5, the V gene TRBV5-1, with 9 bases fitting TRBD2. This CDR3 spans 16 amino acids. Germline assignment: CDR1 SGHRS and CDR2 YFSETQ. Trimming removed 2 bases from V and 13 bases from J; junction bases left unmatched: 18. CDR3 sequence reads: CASSLNSGLATKLLYF. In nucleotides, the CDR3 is TGCGCCAGCAGCTTAAACTCGGGACTAGCAACCAAGCTCCTGTACTTC.

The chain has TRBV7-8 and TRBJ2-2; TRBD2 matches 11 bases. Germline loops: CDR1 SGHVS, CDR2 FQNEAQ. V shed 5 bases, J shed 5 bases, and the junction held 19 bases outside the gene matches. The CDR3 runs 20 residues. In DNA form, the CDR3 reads TGTGCCAGCAGCCGCAACCATGAGAGACGAAGACTAGCGGGAACCGGGGAGCTGTTTTTT. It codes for CASSRNHERRRLAGTGELFF.

DNA for the CDR3: TGTGCCAGCAGCTTGGGACAGGATGTATATGGCTACACCTTC. Amino acid sequence: CASSLGQDVYGYTF. The chain is built from TRBV5-6 and TRBJ1-2, with a possible D match to TRBD1 (6 bases). V lost 0 bases to trimming and J lost 5 bases, with 11 bases between them. Germline CDR1 is SGHDT and CDR2 is YYEEEE. The CDR3 consists of 14 residues.

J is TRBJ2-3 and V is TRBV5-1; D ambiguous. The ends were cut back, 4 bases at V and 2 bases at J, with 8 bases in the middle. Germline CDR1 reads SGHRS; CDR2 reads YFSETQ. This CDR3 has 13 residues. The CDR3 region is CASSLPTTDTQYF. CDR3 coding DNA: TGCGCCAGCAGCCTCCCTACCACAGATACGCAGTATTTT.

The chain's CDR3 is CASSPGTGRGETQYF. The DNA of the CDR3 is TGTGCCAGCAGCCCCGGGACAGGGCGTGGAGAGACCCAGTACTTC. The gene calls are TRBV6-2 or TRBV6-3 and TRBJ2-5; 9 bases agree with TRBD1. V dropped 6 bases and J dropped 4; count of bases not matched to a gene: 9. This CDR3 is built from 15 residues. Germline CDR1 is MNHEY and CDR2 is SVGEGT.

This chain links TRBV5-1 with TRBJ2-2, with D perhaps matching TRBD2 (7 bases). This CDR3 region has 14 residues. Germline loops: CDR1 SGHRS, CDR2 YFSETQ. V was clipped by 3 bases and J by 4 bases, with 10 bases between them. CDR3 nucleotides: TGCGCCAGCAGCTCTGGGGGGGCCACCGGGGAGCTGTTTTTT. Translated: CASSSGGATGELFF.

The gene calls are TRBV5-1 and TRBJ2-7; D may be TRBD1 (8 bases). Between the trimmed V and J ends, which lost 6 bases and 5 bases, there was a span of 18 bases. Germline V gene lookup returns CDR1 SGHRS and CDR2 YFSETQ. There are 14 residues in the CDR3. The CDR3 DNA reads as TGCGCCAGCAACCCCCAGGGGGCGGGAGACGAGCAGTACTTC. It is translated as CASNPQGAGDEQYF.

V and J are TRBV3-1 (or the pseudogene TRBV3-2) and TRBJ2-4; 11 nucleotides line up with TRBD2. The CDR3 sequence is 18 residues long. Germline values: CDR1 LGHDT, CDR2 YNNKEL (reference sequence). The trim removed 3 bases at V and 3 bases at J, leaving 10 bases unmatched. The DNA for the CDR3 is TGTGCCAGCAGCCACTTTAGCGGGAGGGCCTCGGTCAAAAACATTCAGTACTTC. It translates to CASSHFSGRASVKNIQYF.

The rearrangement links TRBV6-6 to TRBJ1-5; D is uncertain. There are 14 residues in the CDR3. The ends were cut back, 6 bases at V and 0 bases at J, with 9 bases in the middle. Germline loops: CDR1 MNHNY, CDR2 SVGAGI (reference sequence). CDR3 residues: CASRPGNSNQPQHF. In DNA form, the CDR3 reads TGTGCCAGCAGGCCAGGAAATAGCAATCAGCCCCAGCATTTT.

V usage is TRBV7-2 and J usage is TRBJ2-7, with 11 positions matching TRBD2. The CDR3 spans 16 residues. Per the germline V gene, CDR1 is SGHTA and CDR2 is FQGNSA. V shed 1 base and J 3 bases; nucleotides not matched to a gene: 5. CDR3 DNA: TGTGCCAGCAGCTTAGGCTCCCTAGCGGGAGGCTACGAGCAGTACTTC. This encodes CASSLGSLAGGYEQYF.

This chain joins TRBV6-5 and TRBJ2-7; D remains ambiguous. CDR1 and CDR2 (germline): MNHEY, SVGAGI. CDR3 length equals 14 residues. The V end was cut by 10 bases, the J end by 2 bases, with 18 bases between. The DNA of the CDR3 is TGTGCCACCTTTCCCCCCGGTACGACCTACGAGCAGTACTTC. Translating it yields CATFPPGTTYEQYF.

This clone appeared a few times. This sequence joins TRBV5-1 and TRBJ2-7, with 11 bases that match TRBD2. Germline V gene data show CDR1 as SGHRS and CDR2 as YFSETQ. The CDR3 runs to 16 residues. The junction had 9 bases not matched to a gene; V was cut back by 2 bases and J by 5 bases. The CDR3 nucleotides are TGCGCCAGCAGCTTAAACCCTCCGGGACTAGCGGACGAGCAGTACTTC. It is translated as CASSLNPPGLADEQYF.

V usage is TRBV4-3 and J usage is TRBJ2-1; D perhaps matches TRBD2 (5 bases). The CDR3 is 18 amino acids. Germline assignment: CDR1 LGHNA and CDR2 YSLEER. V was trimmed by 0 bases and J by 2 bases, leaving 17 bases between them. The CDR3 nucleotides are TGCGCCAGCAGCCAAGACCCACCGGGTGGACTCGCCTACAATGAGCAGTTCTTC. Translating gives CASSQDPPGGLAYNEQFF.